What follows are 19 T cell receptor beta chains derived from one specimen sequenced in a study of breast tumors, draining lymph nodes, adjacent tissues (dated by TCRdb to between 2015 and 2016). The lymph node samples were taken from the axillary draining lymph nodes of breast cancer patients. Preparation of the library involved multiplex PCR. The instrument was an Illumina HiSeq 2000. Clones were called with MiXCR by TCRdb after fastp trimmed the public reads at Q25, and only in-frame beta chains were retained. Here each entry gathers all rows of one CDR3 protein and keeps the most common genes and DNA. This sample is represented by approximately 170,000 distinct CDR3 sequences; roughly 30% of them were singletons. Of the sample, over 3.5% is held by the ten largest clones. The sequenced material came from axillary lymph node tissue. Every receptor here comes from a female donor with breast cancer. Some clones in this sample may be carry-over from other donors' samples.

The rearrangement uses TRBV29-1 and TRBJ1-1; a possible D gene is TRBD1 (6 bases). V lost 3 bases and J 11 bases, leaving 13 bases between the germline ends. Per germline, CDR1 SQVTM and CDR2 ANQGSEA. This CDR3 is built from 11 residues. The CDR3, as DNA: TGCAGCGTTGATTGGGGGGCTGGCGCTTTCTTT. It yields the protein CSVDWGAGAFF.

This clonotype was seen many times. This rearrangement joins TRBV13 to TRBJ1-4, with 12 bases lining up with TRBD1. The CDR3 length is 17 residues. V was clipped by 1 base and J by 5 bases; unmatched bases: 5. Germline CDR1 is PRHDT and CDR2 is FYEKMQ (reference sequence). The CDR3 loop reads CASSLVGQGAPNEKLFF. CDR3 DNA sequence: TGTGCCAGCAGCTTAGTGGGACAGGGGGCTCCAAATGAAAAACTGTTTTTT.

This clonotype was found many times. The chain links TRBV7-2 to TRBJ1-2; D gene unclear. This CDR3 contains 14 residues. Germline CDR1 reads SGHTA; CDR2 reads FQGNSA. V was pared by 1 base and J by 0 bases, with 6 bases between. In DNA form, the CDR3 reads TGTGCCAGCAGCTTAGGACACACTAACTATGGCTACACCTTC. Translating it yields CASSLGHTNYGYTF.

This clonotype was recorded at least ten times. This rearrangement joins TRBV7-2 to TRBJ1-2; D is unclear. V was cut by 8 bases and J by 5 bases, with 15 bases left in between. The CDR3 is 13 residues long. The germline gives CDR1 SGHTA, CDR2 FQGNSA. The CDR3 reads CASYGAFGYGYTF. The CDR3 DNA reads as TGTGCCAGCTATGGCGCTTTCGGATATGGCTACACCTTC.

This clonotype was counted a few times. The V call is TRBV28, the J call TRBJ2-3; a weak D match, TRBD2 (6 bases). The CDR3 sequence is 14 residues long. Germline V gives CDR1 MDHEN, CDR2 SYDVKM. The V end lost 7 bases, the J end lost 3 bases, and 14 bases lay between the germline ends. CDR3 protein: CASNIGGRTDTQYF. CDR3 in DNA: TGTGCCAGCAACATTGGGGGGAGGACAGATACGCAGTATTTT. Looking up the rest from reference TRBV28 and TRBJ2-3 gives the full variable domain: DVKVTQSSRYLVKRTGEKVFLECVQDMDHENMFWYRQDPGLGLRLIYFSYDVKMKEKGDIPEGYSVSREKKERFSLILESASTNQTSMYLCASNIGGRTDTQYFGPGTRLTVL.

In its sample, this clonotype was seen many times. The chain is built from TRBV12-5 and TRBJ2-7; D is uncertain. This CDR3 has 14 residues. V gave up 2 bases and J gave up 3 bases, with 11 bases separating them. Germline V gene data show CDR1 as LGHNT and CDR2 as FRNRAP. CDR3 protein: CASGLPSAFYEQYF. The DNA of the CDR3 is TGTGCTAGTGGTTTGCCCTCGGCATTCTACGAGCAGTACTTC.

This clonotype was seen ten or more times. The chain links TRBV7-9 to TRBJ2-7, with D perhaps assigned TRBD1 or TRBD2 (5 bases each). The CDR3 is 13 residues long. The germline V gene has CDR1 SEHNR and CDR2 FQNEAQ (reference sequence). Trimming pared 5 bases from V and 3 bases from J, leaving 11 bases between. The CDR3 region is CASSPRDGYEQYF. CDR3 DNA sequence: TGTGCCAGCAGCCCCCGGGACGGCTACGAGCAGTACTTC.

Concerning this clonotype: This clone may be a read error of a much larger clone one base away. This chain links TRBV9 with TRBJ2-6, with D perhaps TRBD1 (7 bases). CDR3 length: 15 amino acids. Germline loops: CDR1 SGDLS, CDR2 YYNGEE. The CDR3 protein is CASLQGGAGANVPTF. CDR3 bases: TGTGCCAGCCTCCAGGGGGGTGCTGGGGCCAACGTCCCGACTTTC.

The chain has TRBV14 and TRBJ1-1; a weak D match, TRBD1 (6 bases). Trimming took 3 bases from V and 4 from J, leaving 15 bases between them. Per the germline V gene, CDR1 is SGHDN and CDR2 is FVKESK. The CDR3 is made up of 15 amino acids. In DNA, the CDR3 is TGTGCCAGCAGCCAGGACAGATTACGGATCACTGAAGCTTTCTTT. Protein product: CASSQDRLRITEAFF. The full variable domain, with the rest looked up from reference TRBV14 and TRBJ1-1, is EAGVTQFPSHSVIEKGQTVTLRCDPISGHDNLYWYRRVMGKEIKFLLHFVKESKQDESGMPNNRFLAERTGGTYSTLKVQPAELEDSGVYFCASSQDRLRITEAFFGQGTRLTVV.

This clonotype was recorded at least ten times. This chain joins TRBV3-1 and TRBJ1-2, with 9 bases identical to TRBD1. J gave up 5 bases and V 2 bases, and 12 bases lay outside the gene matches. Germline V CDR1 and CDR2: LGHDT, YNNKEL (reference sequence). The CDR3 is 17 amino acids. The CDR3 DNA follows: TGTGCCAGCAGCCAATTAGGACTACAGGGGGCGCGGTATGGCTACACCTTC. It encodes CASSQLGLQGARYGYTF.

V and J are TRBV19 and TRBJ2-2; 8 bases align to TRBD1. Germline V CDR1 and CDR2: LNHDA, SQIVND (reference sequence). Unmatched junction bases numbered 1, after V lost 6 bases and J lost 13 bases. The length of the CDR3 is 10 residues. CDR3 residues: CASRDRGLFF. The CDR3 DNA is TGTGCCAGTAGAGACAGGGGGCTGTTTTTT.

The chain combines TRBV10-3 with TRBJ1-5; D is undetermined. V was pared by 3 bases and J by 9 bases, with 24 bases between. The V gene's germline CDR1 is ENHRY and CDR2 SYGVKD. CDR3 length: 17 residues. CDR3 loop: CAISDTRNTGELSPQHF. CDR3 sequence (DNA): TGTGCCATCAGTGATACAAGGAACACCGGGGAGCTATCGCCCCAGCATTTT.

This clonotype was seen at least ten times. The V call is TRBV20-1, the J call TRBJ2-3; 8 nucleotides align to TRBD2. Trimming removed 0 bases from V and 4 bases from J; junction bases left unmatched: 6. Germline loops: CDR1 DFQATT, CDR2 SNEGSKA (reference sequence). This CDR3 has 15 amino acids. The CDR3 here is CSARDTGTRADTQYF. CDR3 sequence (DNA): TGCAGTGCTAGAGATACCGGGACTAGGGCAGATACGCAGTATTTT.

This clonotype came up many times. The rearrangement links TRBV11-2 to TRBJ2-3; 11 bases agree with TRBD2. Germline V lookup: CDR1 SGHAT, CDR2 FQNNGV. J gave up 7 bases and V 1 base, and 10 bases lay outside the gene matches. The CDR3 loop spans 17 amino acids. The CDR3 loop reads CASSLGGSGGVRYTQYF. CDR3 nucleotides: TGTGCCAGCAGCTTAGGGGGTAGCGGGGGGGTCAGATATACGCAGTATTTT.

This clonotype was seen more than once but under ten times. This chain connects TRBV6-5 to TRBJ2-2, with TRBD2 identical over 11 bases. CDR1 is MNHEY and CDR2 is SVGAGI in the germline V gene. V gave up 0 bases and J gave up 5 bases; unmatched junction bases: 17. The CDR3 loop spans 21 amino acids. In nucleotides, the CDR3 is TGTGCCAGCAGTTACTCCTACCCCGGGGTAGCGGGGGGGCTCTGGACCGGGGAGCTGTTTTTT. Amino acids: CASSYSYPGVAGGLWTGELFF.

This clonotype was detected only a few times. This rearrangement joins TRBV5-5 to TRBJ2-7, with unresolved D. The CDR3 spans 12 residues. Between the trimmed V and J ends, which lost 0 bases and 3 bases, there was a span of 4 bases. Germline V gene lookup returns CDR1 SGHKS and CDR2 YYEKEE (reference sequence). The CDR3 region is CASSLADYEQYF. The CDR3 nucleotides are TGTGCCAGCAGCTTGGCGGACTACGAGCAGTACTTC.

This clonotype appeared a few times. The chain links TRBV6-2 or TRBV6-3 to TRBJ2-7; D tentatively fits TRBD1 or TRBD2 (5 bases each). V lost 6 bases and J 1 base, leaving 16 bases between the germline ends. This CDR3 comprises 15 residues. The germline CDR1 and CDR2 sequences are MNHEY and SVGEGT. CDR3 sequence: CASRVGTGMSYEQYF. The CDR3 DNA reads TGTGCCAGCAGAGTAGGGACGGGAATGTCCTACGAGCAGTACTTC.

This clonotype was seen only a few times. The chain's CDR3 is CASSLLVDTGELFF. CDR3 nucleotides: TGTGCCAGCAGTTTATTGGTCGACACCGGGGAGCTGTTTTTT. The chain recombines TRBV27 with TRBJ2-2; D is unresolved. The CDR3 is 14 residues long. V lost 1 base to trimming and J lost 3 bases, with 6 bases between them. The germline V gene has CDR1 MNHEY and CDR2 SMNVEV (reference sequence).

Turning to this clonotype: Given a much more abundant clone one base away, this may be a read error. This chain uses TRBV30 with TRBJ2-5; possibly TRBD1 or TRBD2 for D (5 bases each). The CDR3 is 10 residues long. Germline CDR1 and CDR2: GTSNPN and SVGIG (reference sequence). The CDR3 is CAWSLGTQHF. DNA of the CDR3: TGTGCCTGGAGTCTGGGGACCCAGCACTTC. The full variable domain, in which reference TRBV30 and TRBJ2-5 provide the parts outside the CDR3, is SQTIHQWPATLVQPVGSPLSLECTVEGTSNPNLYWYRQAAGRGLQLLFYSVGIGQISSEVPQNLSASRPQDRQFILSSKKLLLSDSGFYLCAWSLGTQHFGPGTRLLVL.